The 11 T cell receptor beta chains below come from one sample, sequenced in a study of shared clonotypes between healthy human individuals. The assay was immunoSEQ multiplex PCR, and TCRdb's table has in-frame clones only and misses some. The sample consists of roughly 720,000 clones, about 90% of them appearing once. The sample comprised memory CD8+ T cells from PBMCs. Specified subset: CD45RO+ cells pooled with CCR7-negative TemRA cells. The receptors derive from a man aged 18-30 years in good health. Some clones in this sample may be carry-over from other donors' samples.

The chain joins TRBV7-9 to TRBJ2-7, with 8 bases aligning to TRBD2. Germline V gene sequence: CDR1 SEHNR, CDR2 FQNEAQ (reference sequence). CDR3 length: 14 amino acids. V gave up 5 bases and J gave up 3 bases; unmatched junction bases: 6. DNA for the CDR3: TGTGCCAGCAGCCCCCGGCGGGAGGTCTACGAGCAGTACTTC. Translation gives CASSPRREVYEQYF. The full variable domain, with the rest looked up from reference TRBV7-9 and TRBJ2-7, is DTGVSQNPRHKITKRGQNVTFRCDPISEHNRLYWYRQTLGQGPEFLTYFQNEAQLEKSRLLSDRFSAERPKGSFSTLEIQRTEQGDSAMYLCASSPRREVYEQYFGPGTRLTVT.

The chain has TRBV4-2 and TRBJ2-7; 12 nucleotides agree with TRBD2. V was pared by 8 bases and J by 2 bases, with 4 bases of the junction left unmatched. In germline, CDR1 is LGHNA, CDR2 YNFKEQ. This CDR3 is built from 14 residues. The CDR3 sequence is CASRLAGGAYEQYF. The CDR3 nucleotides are TGTGCCAGCCGTCTAGCGGGAGGGGCCTACGAGCAGTACTTC.

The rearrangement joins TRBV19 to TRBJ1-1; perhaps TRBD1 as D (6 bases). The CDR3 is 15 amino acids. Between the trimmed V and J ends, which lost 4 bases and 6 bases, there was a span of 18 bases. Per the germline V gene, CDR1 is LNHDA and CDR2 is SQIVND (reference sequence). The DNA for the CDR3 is TGTGCCAGTAGTAAAAGAGGGGGATGGGGCGCTGAAGCTTTCTTT. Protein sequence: CASSKRGGWGAEAFF.

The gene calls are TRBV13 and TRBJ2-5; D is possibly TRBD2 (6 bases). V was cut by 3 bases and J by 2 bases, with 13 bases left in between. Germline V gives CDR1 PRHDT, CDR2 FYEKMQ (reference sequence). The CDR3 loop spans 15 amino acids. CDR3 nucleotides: TGTGCCAGCAGCTTTCCCGGGACTGGACAAGAGACCCAGTACTTC. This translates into CASSFPGTGQETQYF.

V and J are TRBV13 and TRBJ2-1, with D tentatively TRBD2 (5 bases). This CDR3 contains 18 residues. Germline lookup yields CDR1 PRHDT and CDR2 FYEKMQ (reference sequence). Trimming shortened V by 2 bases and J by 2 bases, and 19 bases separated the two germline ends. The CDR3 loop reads CASSLIPPGEWAYNEQFF. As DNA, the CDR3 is TGTGCCAGCAGCTTAATCCCTCCCGGGGAGTGGGCCTACAATGAGCAGTTCTTC.

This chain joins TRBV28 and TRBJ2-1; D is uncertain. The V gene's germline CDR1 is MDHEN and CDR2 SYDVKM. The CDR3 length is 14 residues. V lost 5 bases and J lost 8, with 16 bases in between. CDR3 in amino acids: CASSLGTMAYEQFF. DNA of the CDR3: TGTGCCAGCAGTCTGGGAACCATGGCATATGAGCAGTTCTTC.

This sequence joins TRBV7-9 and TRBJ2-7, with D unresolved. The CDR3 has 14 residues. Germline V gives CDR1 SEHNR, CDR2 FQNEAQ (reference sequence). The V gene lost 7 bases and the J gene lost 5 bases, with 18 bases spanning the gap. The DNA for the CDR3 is TGTGCCAGCACTTCCAGGCTACCATCCAACGAGCAGTACTTC. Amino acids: CASTSRLPSNEQYF.

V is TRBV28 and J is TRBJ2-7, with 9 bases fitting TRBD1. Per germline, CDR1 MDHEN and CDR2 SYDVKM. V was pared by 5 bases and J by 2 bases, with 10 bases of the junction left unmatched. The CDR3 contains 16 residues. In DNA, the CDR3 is TGTGCCAGCAGTCCTCTGGGACAGGGTAGAACCTACGAGCAGTACTTC. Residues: CASSPLGQGRTYEQYF.

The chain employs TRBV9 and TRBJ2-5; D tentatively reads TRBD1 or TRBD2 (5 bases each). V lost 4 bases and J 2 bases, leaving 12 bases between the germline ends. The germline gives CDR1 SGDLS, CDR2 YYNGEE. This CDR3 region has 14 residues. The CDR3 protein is CASSHRDGQETQYF. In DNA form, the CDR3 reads TGTGCCAGCAGCCACCGGGACGGACAAGAGACCCAGTACTTC. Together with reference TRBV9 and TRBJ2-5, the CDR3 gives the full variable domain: DSGVTQTPKHLITATGQRVTLRCSPRSGDLSVYWYQQSLDQGLQFLIQYYNGEERAKGNILERFSAQQFPDLHSELNLSSLELGDSALYFCASSHRDGQETQYFGPGTRLLVL.

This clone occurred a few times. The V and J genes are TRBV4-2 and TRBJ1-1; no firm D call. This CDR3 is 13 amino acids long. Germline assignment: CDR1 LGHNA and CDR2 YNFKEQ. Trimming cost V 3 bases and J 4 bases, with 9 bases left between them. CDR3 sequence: CASSHSRGTEAFF. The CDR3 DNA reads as TGTGCCAGCAGCCACTCCCGGGGCACTGAAGCTTTCTTT.

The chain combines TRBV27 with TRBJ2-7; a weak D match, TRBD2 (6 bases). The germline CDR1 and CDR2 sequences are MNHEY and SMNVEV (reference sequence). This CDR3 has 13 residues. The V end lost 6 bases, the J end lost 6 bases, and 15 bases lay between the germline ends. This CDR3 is CASSLTSSGEQYF. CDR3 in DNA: TGTGCCAGCAGCTTGACTAGTTCTGGCGAGCAGTACTTC.